The rows below give T cell receptor beta chains drawn from one sample of a study of breast tumors, draining lymph nodes, adjacent tissues. TCRdb redid the calling of the multiplex PCR reads with MiXCR, one entry per CDR3 protein. Of about 14,000 distinct CDR3 sequences in the sample, roughly 50% were seen once. The sequencing input was tumor-adjacent breast tissue. These TCRs come from a female donor with breast cancer. Some clones in this sample may be carry-over from other donors' samples. Each CDR3 is given with its conserved first and last residue. D genes are given only for firm matches. Not every row has a clone size; where given, it reads once, few, many or a size class.

V gene	J gene	clone size	D gene	CDR3 DNA	CDR3 protein
TRBV5-1	TRBJ2-3	.	TRBD2	TGCGCCAGCAGCCGGACTAGCGATGATACGCAGTATTTT	CASSRTSDDTQYF
TRBV11-2	TRBJ2-1	many	.	TGTGCCAGCAGCGACGGGACATTGTACAATGAGCAGTTCTTC	CASSDGTLYNEQFF
TRBV29-1	TRBJ2-5	.	.	TGCAGCGTTGATGGGGGGGCGCGGGAGACCCAGTACTTC	CSVDGGARETQYF
TRBV2	TRBJ2-7	.	TRBD1	TGTGCCAGCAGTCAGACAGGGGGCAGGAGGTTCGAGCAGTACTTC	CASSQTGGRRFEQYF
TRBV20-1	TRBJ1-2	.	.	TGCAGTGCTAGAGATGGCCGGGGAGGCTACACCTTC	CSARDGRGGYTF
TRBV7-3	TRBJ2-1	medium-sized	TRBD1	TGTGCCAGCAGCCCCCTTCCCGGGACAGGTAAGATGGATGAGCAGTTCTTC	CASSPLPGTGKMDEQFF
TRBV12-3/TRBV12-4	TRBJ2-7	.	TRBD1	TGTGCCAGCAGCCTCCTTACGGGACAGGGGTCGTACGAGCAGTACTTC	CASSLLTGQGSYEQYF
TRBV29-1	TRBJ2-1	.	.	TGCAGCGTCGTCGTACTAGTACACAATGAGCAGTTCTTC	CSVVVLVHNEQFF
TRBV20-1	TRBJ2-1	.	.	TGCAGTGCTACCAGGTACAATGAGCAGTTCTTC	CSATRYNEQFF
TRBV5-1	TRBJ1-6	once	.	TGCGCCAGCAGCGGGGGGAACAATTCACCCCTCCACTTT	CASSGGNNSPLHF
TRBV20-1	TRBJ2-7	.	.	TGCAGTGCTATTCGGGCAGGGGCAAGCCGCGAGCAGTACTTC	CSAIRAGASREQYF
TRBV12-3/TRBV12-4	TRBJ2-5	once	.	TGTGCCAGCAGCGCCCAAGTGGACAGCCAAGAGACCCAGTACTTC	CASSAQVDSQETQYF
TRBV10-3	TRBJ2-3	.	.	TGTGCCATCAGTGAGCCATCCCGAGATGGGACAGATACGCAGTATTTT	CAISEPSRDGTDTQYF
TRBV20-1	TRBJ1-2	.	.	TGCAGTGCTCTCCGGGCGAGATTTGGCTACACCTTC	CSALRARFGYTF